The clone carrying this T cell receptor (beta chain) was found a few times. What it binds is unknown. Mismatch with germline at one junction end may stem from a read error. Germline V gene lookup returns CDR1 MDHEN and CDR2 SYDVKM. The CDR3 is 9 amino acids. This specimen comes from a study of cytomegalovirus exposure and HLA in healthy donors. This table comes from immunoSEQ multiplex PCR, and its TCRdb copy is limited to in-frame clones, with some not included. This table holds 150,000 to 170,000 clones, about 86% found once. Study-wide findings and caveats: According to a subsequent analysis, TCR clusters identified in the first cohort showed a tendency to co-occur across the 100 to 150 validation repertoires.

The clonotype originates from a human donor in good health. This chain joins TRBV28 and TRBJ1-3; 10 bases match TRBD1. Sequences were obtained from PBMCs. CDR3 nucleotides: TGTGTACAAAGGGGGACAGGGGATTTT. Amino acid sequence: CVQRGTGDF.